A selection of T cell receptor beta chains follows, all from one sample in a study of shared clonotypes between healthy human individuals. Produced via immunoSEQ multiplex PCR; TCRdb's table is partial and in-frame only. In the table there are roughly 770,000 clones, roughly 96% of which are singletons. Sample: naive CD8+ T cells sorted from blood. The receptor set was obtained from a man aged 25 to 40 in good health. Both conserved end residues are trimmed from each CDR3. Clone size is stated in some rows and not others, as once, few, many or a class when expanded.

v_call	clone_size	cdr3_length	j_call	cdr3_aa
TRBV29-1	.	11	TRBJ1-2	SVENGEDYGYT
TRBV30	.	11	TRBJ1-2	AWSVLQGWGYT
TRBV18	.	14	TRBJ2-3	ASSREVVRVADTQY
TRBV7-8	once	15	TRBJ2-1	ASSPRLAGGSYNEQF
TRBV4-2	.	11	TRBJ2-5	ASSRFLGETQY
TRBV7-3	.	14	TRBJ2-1	ASSPIAGTSYNEQF
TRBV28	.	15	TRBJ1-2	ASSPGRYPKPNYGYT
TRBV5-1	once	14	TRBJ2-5	ASSSSLAGGGETQY
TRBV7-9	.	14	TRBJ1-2	ASSFHRDRGRVGYT
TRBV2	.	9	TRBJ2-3	ASEDADTQY